The clone carrying this T cell receptor (beta chain) occurred a few times. The data belong to a study of T cells in Graves' hyperthyroidism and ophthalmopathy. The CDR3 runs 15 residues. Trimming pared 1 base from V and 4 bases from J, leaving 11 bases between. Looked up from germline, CDR1 is LNHDA and CDR2 is SQIVND (reference sequence). Researchers amplified the TCR beta CDR3 regions from RNA transcripts. The primer set for the first-round RT-PCR of the TCR CDR3 was HTBI. TCRdb reprocessed the multiplex PCR reads with MiXCR, giving one entry per CDR3 protein. The sample includes 400,000 to 550,000 distinct CDR3 sequences, around 14% of them seen just once.

The chain links TRBV19 to TRBJ1-3, with D uncertain. The material sequenced was blood. The TCR was taken from a woman aged 18-29 years with Graves' hyperthyroidism. Here the CDR3 DNA reads TGTGCCAGTAGTATAGTAGAGGGCTCAGGAAACACCATATATTTT. Its translation is CASSIVEGSGNTIYF.